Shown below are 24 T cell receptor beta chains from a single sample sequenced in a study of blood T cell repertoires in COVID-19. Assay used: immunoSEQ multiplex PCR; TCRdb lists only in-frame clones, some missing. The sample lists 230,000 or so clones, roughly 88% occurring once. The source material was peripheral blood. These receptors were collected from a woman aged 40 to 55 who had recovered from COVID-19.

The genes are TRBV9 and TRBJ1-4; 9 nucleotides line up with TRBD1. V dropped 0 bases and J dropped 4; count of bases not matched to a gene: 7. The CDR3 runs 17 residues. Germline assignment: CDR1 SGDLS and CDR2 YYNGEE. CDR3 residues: CASSVVDRGTFNEKLFF. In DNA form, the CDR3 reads TGTGCCAGCAGCGTAGTTGACAGGGGGACGTTTAATGAAAAACTGTTTTTT.

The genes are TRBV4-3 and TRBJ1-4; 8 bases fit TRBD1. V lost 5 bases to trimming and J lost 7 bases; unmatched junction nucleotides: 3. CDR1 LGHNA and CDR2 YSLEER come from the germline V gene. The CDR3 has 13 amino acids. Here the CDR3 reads CASSYTGGEKLFF. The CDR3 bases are TGCGCCAGCAGCTACACAGGGGGTGAAAAACTGTTTTTT.

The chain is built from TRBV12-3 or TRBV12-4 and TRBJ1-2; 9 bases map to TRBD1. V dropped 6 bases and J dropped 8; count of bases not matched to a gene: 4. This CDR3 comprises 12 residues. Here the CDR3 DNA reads TGTGCCAGCAGCGGGGACAGGGCAGGCTACACCTTC. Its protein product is CASSGDRAGYTF.

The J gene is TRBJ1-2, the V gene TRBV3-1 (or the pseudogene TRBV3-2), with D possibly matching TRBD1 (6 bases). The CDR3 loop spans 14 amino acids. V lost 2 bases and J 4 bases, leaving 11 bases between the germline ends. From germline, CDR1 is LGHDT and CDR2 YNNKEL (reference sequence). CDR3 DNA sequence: TGTGCCAGCAGCCAAAGGGGGGGCTCCTATGGCTACACCTTC. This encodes CASSQRGGSYGYTF.

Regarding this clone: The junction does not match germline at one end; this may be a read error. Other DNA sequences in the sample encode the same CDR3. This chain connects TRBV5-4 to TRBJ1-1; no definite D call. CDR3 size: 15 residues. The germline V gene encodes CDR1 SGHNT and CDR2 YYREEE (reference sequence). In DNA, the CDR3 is TGCGCCAGCAGCCAGGCGGCGGGCCAGAACACTGAAGCTTTCTTT. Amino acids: CASSQAAGQNTEAFF. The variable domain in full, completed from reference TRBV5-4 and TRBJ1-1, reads ETGVTQSPTHLIKTRGQQVTLRCSSQSGHNTVSWYQQALGQGPQFIFQYYREEENGRGNFPPRFSGLQFPNYSSELNVNALELDDSALYLCASSQAAGQNTEAFFGQGTRLTVV.

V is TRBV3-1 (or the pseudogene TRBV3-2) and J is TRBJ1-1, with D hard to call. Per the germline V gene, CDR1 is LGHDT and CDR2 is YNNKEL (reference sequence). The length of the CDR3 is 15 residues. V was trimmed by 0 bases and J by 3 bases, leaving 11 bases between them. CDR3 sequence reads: CASSQDSSPYTEAFF. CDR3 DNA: TGTGCCAGCAGCCAAGATAGTAGCCCCTACACTGAAGCTTTCTTT.

Here the CDR3 reads CASSKGGDRLNTEAFF. For the CDR3, the DNA is TGTGCCAGTAGTAAGGGTGGGGACAGGCTAAACACTGAAGCTTTCTTT. The chain couples TRBV19 to TRBJ1-1; 8 positions agree with TRBD1. From germline, CDR1 is LNHDA and CDR2 SQIVND (reference sequence). Trimming at V came to 4 bases and at J to 2 bases, leaving 9 bases not matched to a gene. The CDR3 is 16 amino acids.

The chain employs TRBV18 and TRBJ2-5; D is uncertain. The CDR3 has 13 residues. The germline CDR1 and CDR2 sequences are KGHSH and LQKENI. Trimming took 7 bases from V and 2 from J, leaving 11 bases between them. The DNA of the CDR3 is TGTGCCAGCTTTGGTAGACAACAAGAGACCCAGTACTTC. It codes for CASFGRQQETQYF. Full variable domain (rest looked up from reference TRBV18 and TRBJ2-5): NAGVMQNPRHLVRRRGQEARLRCSPMKGHSHVYWYRQLPEEGLKFMVYLQKENIIDESGMPKERFSAEFPKEGPSILRIQQVVRGDSAAYFCASFGRQQETQYFGPGTRLLVL.

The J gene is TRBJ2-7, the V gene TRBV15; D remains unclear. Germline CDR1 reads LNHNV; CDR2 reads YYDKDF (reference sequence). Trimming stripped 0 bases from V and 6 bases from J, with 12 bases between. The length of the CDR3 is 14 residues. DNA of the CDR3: TGTGCCACCAGCAGAGATTCTGCGGCGCGCGAGCAGTACTTC. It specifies CATSRDSAAREQYF.

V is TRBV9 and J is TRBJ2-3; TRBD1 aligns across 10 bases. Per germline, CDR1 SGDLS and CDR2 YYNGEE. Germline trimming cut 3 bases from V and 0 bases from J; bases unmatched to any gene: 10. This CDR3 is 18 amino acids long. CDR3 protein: CASSGRDRGPLSTDTQYF. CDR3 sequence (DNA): TGTGCCAGCAGCGGCCGGGACAGGGGCCCCCTTAGCACAGATACGCAGTATTTT.

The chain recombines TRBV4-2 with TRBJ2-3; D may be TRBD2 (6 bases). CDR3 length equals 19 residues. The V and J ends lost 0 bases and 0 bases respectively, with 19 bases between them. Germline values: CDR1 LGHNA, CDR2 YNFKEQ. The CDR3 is CASSQDPSGWRGSTDTQYF. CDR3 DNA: TGTGCCAGCAGCCAAGATCCGTCAGGGTGGCGGGGCAGCACAGATACGCAGTATTTT.

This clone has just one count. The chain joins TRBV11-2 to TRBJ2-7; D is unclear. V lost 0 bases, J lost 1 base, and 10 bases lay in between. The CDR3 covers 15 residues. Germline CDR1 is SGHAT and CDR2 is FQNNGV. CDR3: CASSLEAEASYEQYF. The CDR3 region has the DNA TGTGCCAGCAGCTTAGAGGCGGAAGCATCCTACGAGCAGTACTTC. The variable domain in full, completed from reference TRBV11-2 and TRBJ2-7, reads EAGVAQSPRYKIIEKRQSVAFWCNPISGHATLYWYQQILGQGPKLLIQFQNNGVVDDSQLPKDRFSAERLKGVDSTLKIQPAKLEDSAVYLCASSLEAEASYEQYFGPGTRLTVT.

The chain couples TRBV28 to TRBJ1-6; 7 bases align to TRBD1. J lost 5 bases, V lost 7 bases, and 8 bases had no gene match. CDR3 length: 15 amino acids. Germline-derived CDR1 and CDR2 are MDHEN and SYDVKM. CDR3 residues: CASTQGGSDNSPLHF. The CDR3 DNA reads TGTGCCAGCACCCAGGGGGGTTCCGATAATTCACCCCTCCACTTT.

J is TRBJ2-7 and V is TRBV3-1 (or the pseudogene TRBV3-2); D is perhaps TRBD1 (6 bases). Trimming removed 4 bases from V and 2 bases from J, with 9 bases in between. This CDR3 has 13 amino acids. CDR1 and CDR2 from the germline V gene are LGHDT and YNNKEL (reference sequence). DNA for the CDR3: TGTGCCAGCAGCCCCAGACAGGCCTACGAGCAGTACTTC. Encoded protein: CASSPRQAYEQYF.

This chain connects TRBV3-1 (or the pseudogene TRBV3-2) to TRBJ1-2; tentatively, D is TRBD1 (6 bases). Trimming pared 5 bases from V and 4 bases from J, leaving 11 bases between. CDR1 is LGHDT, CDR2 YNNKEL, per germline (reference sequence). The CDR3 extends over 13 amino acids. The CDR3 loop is CASSSLGAYGYTF. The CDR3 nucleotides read TGTGCCAGCAGCTCCCTGGGGGCCTATGGCTACACCTTC.

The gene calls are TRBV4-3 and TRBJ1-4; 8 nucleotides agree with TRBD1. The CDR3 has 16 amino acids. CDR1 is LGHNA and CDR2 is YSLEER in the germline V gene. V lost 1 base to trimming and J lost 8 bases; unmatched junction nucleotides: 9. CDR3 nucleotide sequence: TGCGCCAGCAGCCAAGGAACAGGGGGTATAGGGGAAAAACTGTTTTTT. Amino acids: CASSQGTGGIGEKLFF.

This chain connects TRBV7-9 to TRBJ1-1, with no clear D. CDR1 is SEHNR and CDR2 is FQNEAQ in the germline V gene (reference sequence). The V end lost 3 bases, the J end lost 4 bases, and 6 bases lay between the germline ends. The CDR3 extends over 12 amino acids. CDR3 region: CASSFLSTEAFF. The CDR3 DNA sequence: TGTGCCAGCAGCTTTTTGAGCACTGAAGCTTTCTTT.

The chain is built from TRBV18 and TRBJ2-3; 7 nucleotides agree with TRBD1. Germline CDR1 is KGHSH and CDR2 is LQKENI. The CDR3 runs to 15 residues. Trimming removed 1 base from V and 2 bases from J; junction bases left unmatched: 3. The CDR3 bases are TGTGCCAGCTCACCACAGGGACAGCCCACAGATACGCAGTATTTT. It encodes CASSPQGQPTDTQYF.

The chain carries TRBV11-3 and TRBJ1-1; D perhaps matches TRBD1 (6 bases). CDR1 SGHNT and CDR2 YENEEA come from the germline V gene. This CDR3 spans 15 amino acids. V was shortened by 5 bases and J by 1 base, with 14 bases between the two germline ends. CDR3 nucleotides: TGTGCCAGCAGCGCCACGGGACAAGGGAACACTGAAGCTTTCTTT. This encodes CASSATGQGNTEAFF.

The CDR3 loop reads CASHGANTGELFF. The CDR3 DNA sequence: TGTGCCAGTCATGGGGCCAACACCGGGGAGCTGTTTTTT. This chain joins TRBV28 and TRBJ2-2; D may be TRBD1 (5 bases). Germline CDR1 and CDR2: MDHEN and SYDVKM. The V and J ends lost 9 bases and 2 bases respectively, with 10 bases between them. The CDR3 covers 13 residues. Full variable domain (missing parts from reference TRBV28 and TRBJ2-2): DVKVTQSSRYLVKRTGEKVFLECVQDMDHENMFWYRQDPGLGLRLIYFSYDVKMKEKGDIPEGYSVSREKKERFSLILESASTNQTSMYLCASHGANTGELFFGEGSRLTVL.

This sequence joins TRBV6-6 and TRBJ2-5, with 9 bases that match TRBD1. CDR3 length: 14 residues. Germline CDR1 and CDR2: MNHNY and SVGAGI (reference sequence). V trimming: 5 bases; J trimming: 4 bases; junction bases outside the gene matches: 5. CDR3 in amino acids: CASSLTTGGETQYF. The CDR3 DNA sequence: TGTGCCAGCAGTCTCACGACAGGGGGAGAGACCCAGTACTTC.

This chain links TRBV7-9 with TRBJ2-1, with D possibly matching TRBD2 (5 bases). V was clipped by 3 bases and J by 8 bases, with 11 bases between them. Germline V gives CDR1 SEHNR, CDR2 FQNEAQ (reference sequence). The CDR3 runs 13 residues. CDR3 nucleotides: TGTGCCAGCAGCTTGGCTAGCATAGATGAGCAGTTCTTC. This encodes CASSLASIDEQFF.

CDR3 sequence: CASSEEGLRATDGYTF. Here the CDR3 DNA reads TGTGCCAGCAGTGAAGAGGGACTTAGGGCCACCGATGGCTACACCTTC. This chain connects TRBV6-1 to TRBJ1-2; maybe TRBD1 (5 bases). Trimming removed 1 base from V and 6 bases from J, with 18 bases in between. CDR1 and CDR2 (germline): MNHNS, SASEGT. This CDR3 is built from 16 residues.

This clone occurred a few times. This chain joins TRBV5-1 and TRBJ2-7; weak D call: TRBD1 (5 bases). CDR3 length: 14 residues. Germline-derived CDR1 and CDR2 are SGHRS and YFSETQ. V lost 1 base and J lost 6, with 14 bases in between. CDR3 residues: CASSLSGAPLEQYF. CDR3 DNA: TGCGCCAGCAGCTTGAGTGGGGCTCCCCTCGAGCAGTACTTC.